These 23 T cell receptor beta chains came from one sample sequenced in a study of glioma-infiltrating T cells. Amplification of TCR alpha and beta CDR3 regions from RNA used iRepertoire nested multiplex PCR. TCRdb ran MiXCR on the multiplex PCR reads and lists one entry per CDR3 protein. The sample yields under 130,000 distinct CDR3 sequences, around 29% seen once. The sample was glioma tissue, nonneoplastic brain tissue, or PBMCs (not recorded which). The receptors stem from a human donor with low-grade glioma or glioblastoma, undergoing nonglioma brain surgery, or in good health (not recorded which).

This sequence joins TRBV7-2 and TRBJ1-1; no clear D gene. V was trimmed by 4 bases and J by 4 bases, leaving 19 bases between them. Germline V lookup: CDR1 SGHTA, CDR2 FQGNSA. The CDR3 length is 16 residues. CDR3 amino acids: CASSSRTLWAVTEAFF. The DNA of the CDR3 is TGTGCCAGCAGCTCCCGGACTTTGTGGGCCGTCACTGAAGCTTTCTTT.

This clonotype was counted many times. The rearrangement joins TRBV12-3 or TRBV12-4 to TRBJ1-1; D is ambiguous. Trimming removed 6 bases at V and 2 bases at J, with 10 bases between. This CDR3 is built from 13 residues. CDR3 in amino acids: CASSYQRNTEAFF. The CDR3 region has the DNA TGTGCCAGCAGCTACCAGCGAAACACTGAAGCTTTCTTT.

This clonotype was observed at least ten times. This chain connects TRBV6-1 to TRBJ2-1; TRBD2 agrees at 9 bases. CDR3 length: 15 residues. The J segment lost 4 bases and the V segment lost 7 bases, leaving 8 bases of the junction unmatched. Germline V gene data show CDR1 as MNHNS and CDR2 as SASEGT. The DNA of the CDR3 is TGTGCCAGCATAAGAAGCGGGGGGCCTTACAATGAGCAGTTCTTC. This gives the protein CASIRSGGPYNEQFF.

This clonotype has more than one count but fewer than ten. The gene calls are TRBV12-3 or TRBV12-4 and TRBJ2-2; D is ambiguous. The CDR3 length is 15 residues. V shed 3 bases and J shed 2 bases, with 10 bases lying between them. This CDR3 reads CASSLRYTNTGELFF. Written as DNA, the CDR3 is TGTGCCAGCAGTTTGAGGTATACTAACACCGGGGAGCTGTTTTTT.

The chain links TRBV7-2 to TRBJ2-5; D is ambiguous. The germline V gene has CDR1 SGHTA and CDR2 FQGNSA. V was cut by 3 bases and J by 4 bases, with 6 bases left in between. The CDR3 has 12 amino acids. The CDR3 coding sequence is TGTGCCAGCAGCTTTAACTTAGAGACCCAGTACTTC. It encodes CASSFNLETQYF.

This clonotype was detected many times. The chain employs TRBV6-1 and TRBJ1-1, with a weak D call TRBD1 (6 bases). Germline-derived CDR1 and CDR2 are MNHNS and SASEGT. The V end was cut by 6 bases, the J end by 3 bases, with 11 bases between. The CDR3 is 13 amino acids. The CDR3 DNA follows: TGTGCCAGCAGAGTACAGGGTGACACTGAAGCTTTCTTT. Encoded protein: CASRVQGDTEAFF.

This clonotype was seen ten or more times. This chain uses TRBV5-4 with TRBJ1-2; no firm D call. The germline V and J ends were trimmed by 2 bases and 6 bases, with 8 bases remaining between them. The V gene's germline CDR1 is SGHNT and CDR2 YYREEE (reference sequence). The CDR3 is 12 residues long. CDR3 in DNA: TGTGCCAGCAGCTTAGGCAACAATGGCTACACCTTC. Translated: CASSLGNNGYTF. The full variable domain, in which reference TRBV5-4 and TRBJ1-2 provide the parts outside the CDR3, is ETGVTQSPTHLIKTRGQQVTLRCSSQSGHNTVSWYQQALGQGPQFIFQYYREEENGRGNFPPRFSGLQFPNYSSELNVNALELDDSALYLCASSLGNNGYTFGSGTRLTVV.

This chain uses TRBV9 with TRBJ2-7; TRBD2 matches 8 bases. Germline loops: CDR1 SGDLS, CDR2 YYNGEE. The CDR3 contains 15 residues. Trimming took 7 bases from V and 4 from J; bases not matched to a gene: 13. The DNA for the CDR3 is TGTGCCAGCTCTACGGACGGGGGGGCAATGTACGAGCAGTACTTC. Amino acids: CASSTDGGAMYEQYF.

There are many counts of this clonotype. The V call is TRBV20-1, the J call TRBJ2-3; D gene unclear. V was trimmed by 5 bases and J by 5 bases, leaving 11 bases between them. Per germline, CDR1 DFQATT and CDR2 SNEGSKA (reference sequence). This CDR3 has 12 residues. The DNA of the CDR3 is TGCAGTGCTCCGAGGCCTGGAGATACGCAGTATTTT. Translated, it gives CSAPRPGDTQYF.

Comments on this clonotype: Just one base apart from a much larger clone, this may be a read error. The chain uses TRBV6-5 and TRBJ2-3, with D tentatively TRBD1 or TRBD2 (5 bases each). Germline V lookup: CDR1 MNHEY, CDR2 SVGAGI. There are 14 residues in the CDR3. V was clipped by 7 bases and J by 4 bases, with 15 bases between them. The chain's CDR3 is CASTGPPGPDTQYF. CDR3 sequence (DNA): TGTGCCAGCACGGGGCCCCCGGGCCCAGATACGCAGTATTTT.

The V gene is TRBV2, the J gene TRBJ2-3; D possibly corresponds to TRBD1 (5 bases). Trimming took 7 bases from V and 3 from J, leaving 11 bases between them. Germline V gene lookup returns CDR1 SNHLY and CDR2 FYNNEI. This CDR3 has 13 residues. CDR3 bases: TGTGCCAGCACCCTGGACATGACAGATACGCAGTATTTT. Residues: CASTLDMTDTQYF.

This clonotype was observed at least ten times. The chain links TRBV20-1 to TRBJ2-1; 12 bases fit TRBD2. V trimming: 3 bases; J trimming: 4 bases; junction bases outside the gene matches: 4. The CDR3 loop spans 15 amino acids. Germline assignment: CDR1 DFQATT and CDR2 SNEGSKA (reference sequence). As DNA, the CDR3 is TGCAGTGCTAGTACAGGGACTAGCGGGTACAATGAGCAGTTCTTC. This codes for CSASTGTSGYNEQFF.

In its sample, this clonotype was seen a few times. This sequence joins TRBV4-2 and TRBJ1-2, with D uncertain. Germline CDR1 reads LGHNA; CDR2 reads YNFKEQ. V was trimmed by 1 base and J by 7 bases, leaving 13 bases between them. The CDR3 totals 14 residues. The CDR3 bases are TGTGCCAGCAGCCAAGTCCCCCAGCGGGGTGGCTACACCTTC. Protein product: CASSQVPQRGGYTF.

This clonotype was seen more than once but under ten times. V gene TRBV7-9 combines with J gene TRBJ1-3; no clear D. CDR1 is SEHNR, CDR2 FQNEAQ, per germline (reference sequence). The CDR3 totals 14 residues. Trimming removed 4 bases at V and 0 bases at J, with 7 bases between. In DNA, the CDR3 is TGTGCCAGCAGCTCCGGGCACTCTGGAAACACCATATATTTT. Translation gives CASSSGHSGNTIYF.

CDR3 coding DNA: TGCAGCGTTGTGATCCCAACTAGCAACGAGCAGTTCTTC. It specifies CSVVIPTSNEQFF. The chain uses TRBV29-1 and TRBJ2-1, with D possibly matching TRBD2 (6 bases). V lost 4 bases to trimming and J lost 10 bases, with 17 bases between them. The length of the CDR3 is 13 residues. Germline V lookup: CDR1 SQVTM, CDR2 ANQGSEA.

With regard to this clonotype: Given a much more abundant clone one base away, this may be a read error. The gene calls are TRBV20-1 and TRBJ2-7; TRBD2 matches 9 bases. Germline CDR1 and CDR2: DFQATT and SNEGSKA (reference sequence). Unmatched junction bases numbered 4, after V lost 3 bases and J lost 4 bases. The CDR3 extends over 13 amino acids. The CDR3 reads CSASVAGAYEQYF. The CDR3 DNA sequence: TGCAGTGCTAGCGTAGCGGGGGCGTACGAGCAGTACTTC.

The gene calls are TRBV12-3 or TRBV12-4 and TRBJ2-5; D remains ambiguous. The CDR3 length is 11 residues. Trimming removed 5 bases from V and 4 bases from J, with 5 bases in between. The CDR3 DNA follows: TGTGCCAGCAGTAACAGAGAGACCCAGTACTTC. Amino acid sequence: CASSNRETQYF.

The rearrangement joins TRBV10-2 to TRBJ2-1, with 8 bases fitting TRBD1. CDR3 length: 14 residues. Per the germline V gene, CDR1 is WSHSY and CDR2 is SAAADI. The junction had 6 bases not matched to a gene; V was cut back by 3 bases and J by 8 bases. CDR3 sequence: CASSDPRGRYEQFF. The CDR3 region has the DNA TGCGCCAGCAGTGACCCCAGGGGGCGGTATGAGCAGTTCTTC.

The chain couples TRBV5-4 to TRBJ2-1, with TRBD1 as a possible D gene (6 bases). Trimming removed 3 bases from V and 3 bases from J, with 13 bases in between. This CDR3 has 15 residues. Germline V gene sequence: CDR1 SGHNT, CDR2 YYREEE (reference sequence). The CDR3 bases are TGTGCCAGCAGCTCCTCTCGGGACAACTACAATGAGCAGTTCTTC. It codes for CASSSSRDNYNEQFF.

There are a few counts of this clonotype. This chain connects TRBV12-3 or TRBV12-4 to TRBJ2-5, with 10 bases that match TRBD1. The junction had 3 bases not matched to a gene; V was cut back by 6 bases and J by 2 bases. The CDR3 spans 14 residues. The CDR3 nucleotides read TGTGCCAGCAGCGGGACAGGGGCACAAGAGACCCAGTACTTC. Its translation: CASSGTGAQETQYF.

This clonotype was observed at least ten times. The V gene is TRBV2, the J gene TRBJ1-2; TRBD1 agrees at 12 bases. In germline, CDR1 is SNHLY, CDR2 FYNNEI. J gave up 8 bases and V 7 bases, and 5 bases lay outside the gene matches. This CDR3 comprises 13 residues. This CDR3 is CASNGDRGQGYTF. CDR3 coding DNA: TGTGCCAGCAATGGGGACAGGGGGCAGGGCTACACCTTC.

This clonotype was detected ten times or more. The chain uses TRBV20-1 and TRBJ2-1; TRBD2 might be the D (7 bases). Germline V CDR1 and CDR2: DFQATT, SNEGSKA (reference sequence). V lost 5 bases to trimming and J lost 4 bases, with 15 bases between them. CDR3 size: 14 residues. The CDR3 loop reads CSAGGGAEYNEQFF. DNA of the CDR3: TGCAGTGCTGGGGGGGGGGCCGAGTACAATGAGCAGTTCTTC.

Of note for this clonotype: A much larger clone is a single base away; this may be a read error. The CDR3 DNA is TGCGCCAGCATCCCCGGGACAGGAGTCAGCTCACCCCTCCACTTT. Amino acids: CASIPGTGVSSPLHF. V and J are TRBV4-3 and TRBJ1-6; 8 bases fit TRBD1. Per germline, CDR1 LGHNA and CDR2 YSLEER. The J segment lost 10 bases and the V segment lost 7 bases, leaving 12 bases of the junction unmatched. The CDR3 is made up of 15 amino acids.